The clone carrying this T cell receptor (beta chain) was found a few times. The antigen is undetermined. The data stem from a study of identical twins. TCRdb recomputed calls from the 5' RACE reads with MiXCR, one row per CDR3 protein. The profile shows 690,000 or so distinct CDR3 sequences, 8.5% to 9% of them singletons. V lost 1 base, J lost 3 bases, and 5 bases lay in between. Per the germline V gene, CDR1 is MNHEY and CDR2 is SMNVEV (reference sequence). This CDR3 has 13 residues. General study findings and limits: Out-of-frame alpha sequences shared between twins exhibited an excess of low generation probability.

This sample was shared with a second study, whose subject was yellow fever vaccine responses in identical twins. That paper states: Twin vaccine T cell responses reportedly seemed partly convergent, partly personalized.

The clonotype originates from a woman aged 18-30 years in good health. Sequences were obtained from PBMCs. V usage is TRBV27 and J usage is TRBJ2-3; the D is unclear. This CDR3 reads CASSLYVTDTQYF. CDR3 nucleotides: TGTGCCAGCAGTTTATACGTAACAGATACGCAGTATTTT.